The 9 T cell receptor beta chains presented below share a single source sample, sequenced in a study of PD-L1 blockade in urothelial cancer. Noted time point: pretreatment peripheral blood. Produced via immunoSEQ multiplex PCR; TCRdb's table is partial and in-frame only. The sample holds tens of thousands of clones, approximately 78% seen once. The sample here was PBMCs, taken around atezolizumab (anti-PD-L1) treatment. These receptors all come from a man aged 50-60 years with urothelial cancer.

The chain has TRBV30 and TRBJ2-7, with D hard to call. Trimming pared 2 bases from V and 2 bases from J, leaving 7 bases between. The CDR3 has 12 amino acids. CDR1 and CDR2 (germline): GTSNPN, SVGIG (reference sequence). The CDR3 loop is CAWSLYPYEQYF. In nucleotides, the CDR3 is TGTGCCTGGAGTCTCTACCCCTACGAGCAGTACTTC.

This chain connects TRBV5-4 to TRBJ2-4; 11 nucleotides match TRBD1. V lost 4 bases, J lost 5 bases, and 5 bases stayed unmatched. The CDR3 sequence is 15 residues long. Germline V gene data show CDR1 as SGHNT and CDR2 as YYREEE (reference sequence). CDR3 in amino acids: CASSIGQGAQNIQYF. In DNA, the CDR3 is TGTGCCAGCAGCATCGGACAGGGGGCCCAAAACATTCAGTACTTC.

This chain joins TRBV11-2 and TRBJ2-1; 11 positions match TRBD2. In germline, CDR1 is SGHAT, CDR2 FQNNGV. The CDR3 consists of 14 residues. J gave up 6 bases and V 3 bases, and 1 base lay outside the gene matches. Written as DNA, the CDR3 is TGTGCCAGCAGCTTGACTAGCGGGGTCAATGAGCAGTTCTTC. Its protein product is CASSLTSGVNEQFF.

CDR3 coding DNA: TGTGCCAGCAGTGTGACTAGCGGGAGAAGGAGTACATCGAGGGAGTTCTTC. This encodes CASSVTSGRRSTSREFF. The J gene is TRBJ2-1, the V gene TRBV6-1; 12 bases are a match to TRBD2. This CDR3 spans 17 amino acids. V was clipped by 4 bases and J by 14 bases; unmatched bases: 18. CDR1 and CDR2 from the germline V gene are MNHNS and SASEGT.

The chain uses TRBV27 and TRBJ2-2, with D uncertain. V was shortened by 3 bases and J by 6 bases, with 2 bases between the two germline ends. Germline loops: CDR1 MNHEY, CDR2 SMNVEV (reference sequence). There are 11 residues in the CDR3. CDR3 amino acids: CASSFAGELFF. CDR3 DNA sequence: TGTGCCAGCAGTTTCGCCGGGGAGCTGTTTTTT.

The CDR3 nucleotides are TGTGCCAGCAGCTTAAGGGACACATTCTACGAGCAGTACTTC. It codes for CASSLRDTFYEQYF. The chain carries TRBV11-1 and TRBJ2-7, with a possible D match to TRBD1 (6 bases). Trimming took off 2 bases at V and 3 bases at J, with 11 bases between the two ends. This CDR3 is 14 amino acids long. Germline loops: CDR1 SGHAT, CDR2 FQDESV (reference sequence).

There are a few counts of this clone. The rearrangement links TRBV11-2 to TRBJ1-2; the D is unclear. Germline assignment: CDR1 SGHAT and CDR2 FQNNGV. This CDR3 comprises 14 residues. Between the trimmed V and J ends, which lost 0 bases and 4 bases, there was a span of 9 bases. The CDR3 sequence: CASSLDRNSYGYTF. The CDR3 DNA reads TGTGCCAGCAGCTTAGATAGGAACAGCTATGGCTACACCTTC.

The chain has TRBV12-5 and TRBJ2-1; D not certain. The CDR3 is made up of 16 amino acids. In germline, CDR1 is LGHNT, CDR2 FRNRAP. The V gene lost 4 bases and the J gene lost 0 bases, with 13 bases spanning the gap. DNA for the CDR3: TGTGCTAGTGGTTCGACGACTGGCAGCTCCTACAATGAGCAGTTCTTC. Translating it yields CASGSTTGSSYNEQFF.

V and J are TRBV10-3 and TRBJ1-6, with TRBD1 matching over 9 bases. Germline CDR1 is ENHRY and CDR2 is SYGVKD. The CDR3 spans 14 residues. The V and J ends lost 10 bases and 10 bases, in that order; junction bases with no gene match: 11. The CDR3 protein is CATSVRQGESPLHF. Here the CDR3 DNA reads TGTGCCACATCCGTGAGACAGGGGGAATCACCCCTCCACTTT.